This TCR beta chain was obtained from a study of T cells in tuberculosis. For the study at large: Sequenced TCRs come from CD1B-GMM tetramer-binding T cells. A South African cohort included IGRA-negative adolescents, latently infected IGRA-positive adolescents and adults with active tuberculosis.

This table comes from immunoSEQ multiplex PCR, and its TCRdb copy is limited to in-frame clones, with some not included. The data show tens of thousands of clones, with around 93% seen just once and about 7.4% held by the top ten. General study results and limits: Active tuberculosis cases were adults; controls were adolescents. Shorter CDR3-alpha in active tuberculosis partly drove smaller distances.

With respect to this clone: Its antigen remains unknown.

The sample was PBMCs. This TCR was recovered from a donor between 5 and 29 years old with latent tuberculosis or without tuberculosis infection. Some clones in this sample may be carry-over from other donors' samples.

CDR3 amino acids: CASSLGLAGGSGETQYF. CDR3 bases: TGTGCCAGTAGTCTCGGACTAGCGGGGGGTTCGGGTGAGACCCAGTACTTC. The rearrangement uses TRBV19 and TRBJ2-5; 14 bases are a match to TRBD2. This CDR3 contains 17 residues. The trim removed 5 bases at V and 5 bases at J, leaving 10 bases unmatched. Per germline, CDR1 LNHDA and CDR2 SQIVND (reference sequence).